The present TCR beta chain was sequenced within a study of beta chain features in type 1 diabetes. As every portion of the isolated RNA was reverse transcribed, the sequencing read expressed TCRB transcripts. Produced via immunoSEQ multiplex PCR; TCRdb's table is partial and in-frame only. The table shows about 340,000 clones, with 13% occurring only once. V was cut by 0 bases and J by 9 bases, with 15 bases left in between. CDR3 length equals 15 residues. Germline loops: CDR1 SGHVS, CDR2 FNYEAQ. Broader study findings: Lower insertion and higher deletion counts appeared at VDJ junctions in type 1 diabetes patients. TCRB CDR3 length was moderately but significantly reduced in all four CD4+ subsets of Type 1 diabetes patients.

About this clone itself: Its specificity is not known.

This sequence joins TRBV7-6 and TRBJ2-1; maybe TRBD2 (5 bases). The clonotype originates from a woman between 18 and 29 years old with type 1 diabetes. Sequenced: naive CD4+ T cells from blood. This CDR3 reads CASSLAARSEGEQFF. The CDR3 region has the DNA TGTGCCAGCAGCTTAGCGGCTAGGAGCGAGGGTGAGCAGTTCTTC.